The entry below describes one TCR beta chain. This sample stems from a study of human T cells and chemical hapten exposure. The CDR3 length is 14 residues. V gave up 7 bases and J gave up 0 bases; unmatched junction bases: 2. Per the germline V gene, CDR1 is SQVTM and CDR2 is ANQGSEA. This sample's time point: patch test 1, 2 weeks after DPC sensitization. The treatment denotes: therapeutic diphenylcyclopropenone sensitization with weekly scalp DPC. One entry per CDR3 protein results from TCRdb running MiXCR on the RACE reads. The data contain about 69,000 distinct CDR3 sequences, 30% to 35% of them seen just once; the ten biggest clones take up 8.9%.

The clonotype originates from a man aged 40-49 years with alopecia areata. Some clones in this sample may be carry-over from other donors' samples. The gene calls are TRBV29-1 and TRBJ2-1; TRBD2 agrees at 11 bases. Material: whole blood, obtained in connection with sensitization to the hapten diphenylcyclopropenone (DPC). CDR3 loop: CSAGTSGSYNEQFF. CDR3 coding DNA: TGCAGCGCCGGGACTAGCGGCTCCTACAATGAGCAGTTCTTC.